Listed below are T cell receptor beta chains from one sample, sequenced in a study of technical replicates of blood from several donors. Clones were sequenced by immunoSEQ multiplex PCR, and TCRdb holds only the in-frame ones, with some missing. The sample lists 55,000 to 75,000 clones; about 95% were seen once. The sample taken for sequencing was PBMCs. The receptors here all came from a human donor in good health. Some clones in this sample may be carry-over from other donors' samples. CDR3s include the opening cysteine and the closing phenylalanine or tryptophan. D genes are given only for firm matches. Clone size is shown for a subset of rows, as once, few, many or a class of expanded clone.

d_call	v_call	clone_size	j_call	cdr3_nt	cdr3_aa
NA	TRBV9	NA	TRBJ2-7	TGTGCCAGCAGCGCCCAGGGAGGCGAGCAGTACTTC	CASSAQGGEQYF
TRBD2	TRBV4-3	NA	TRBJ2-7	TGCGCCAGCAGCCAAGATCGCACTAGCGGGTACGAGCAGTACTTC	CASSQDRTSGYEQYF
NA	TRBV5-1	NA	TRBJ2-7	TGCGCCAGCAGCTTCGAGGGAAGCGGCTCCTACGAGCAGTACTTC	CASSFEGSGSYEQYF
NA	TRBV18	NA	TRBJ1-2	TGTGCCAGCTCACCTAGTACCCCATCCCATCGGGGGATGGGAGCTTATGGCTACACCTTC	CASSPSTPSHRGMGAYGYTF
TRBD1	TRBV5-6	NA	TRBJ1-2	TGTGCCAGCAGCCGGGACAGGGGTAACTATGGCTACACCTTC	CASSRDRGNYGYTF
NA	TRBV5-6	NA	TRBJ1-1	TGTGCCAGCAGGGAGGGACGCGGCCTAGCTGAAGCTTTCTTT	CASREGRGLAEAFF
TRBD2	TRBV30	NA	TRBJ2-3	TGTGCCTGGTTACTAGCGGGGGGCACAGATACGCAGTATTTT	CAWLLAGGTDTQYF
NA	TRBV4-1	once	TRBJ1-1	TGCGCCAGCAGCCGAAAAACAGAGAACACTGAAGCTTTCTTT	CASSRKTENTEAFF
NA	TRBV4-3	NA	TRBJ1-1	TGCGCCAGCAGCCAAGACCGGGTCTCCCCCACTGAAGCTTTCTTT	CASSQDRVSPTEAFF
TRBD2	TRBV15	NA	TRBJ2-5	TGTGCCACCAGCTCTTCCAGCGGACTAGCGGGAAGGTCCCAGTACTTC	CATSSSSGLAGRSQYF
NA	TRBV21-1	NA	TRBJ2-1	TGTGCCAGCAGCAAACGGTCCCTACCCCAGGGCAATGAGCAGTTCTTC	CASSKRSLPQGNEQFF
TRBD2	TRBV11-2	NA	TRBJ2-5	TGTGCCAGCAGCTTAGTTAGCGGGGCGAAGTACTTC	CASSLVSGAKYF
NA	TRBV7-9	NA	TRBJ1-1	TGTGCCAGCAGCTTAACCGGAGGGGAAGCTTTCTTT	CASSLTGGEAFF
NA	TRBV5-4	NA	TRBJ2-5	TGTGCCAGCAGCCCAGGCGTCAGAGAGACCCAGTACTTC	CASSPGVRETQYF
NA	TRBV7-9	NA	TRBJ1-1	TGTGCCAGCAGCTCGACAGGCGAGAGCACTGAAGCTTTCTTT	CASSSTGESTEAFF
NA	TRBV9	NA	TRBJ2-2	TGTGCCAGCAGCGTGGACTCTCCTGGAATCCCCGGGGAGCTGTTTTTT	CASSVDSPGIPGELFF
TRBD2	TRBV6-6	NA	TRBJ2-1	TGTGCCAGCAGCAAAGGCTGGGGGGGGGACAATGAGCAGTTCTTC	CASSKGWGGDNEQFF
TRBD1	TRBV6-5	NA	TRBJ1-2	TGTGCCAGCAGTTTTGGGGCAGGGGGCTATGGCTACACCTTC	CASSFGAGGYGYTF
TRBD1	TRBV5-1	NA	TRBJ2-3	TGCGCCAGCAGCCAGGGACAGGGCGGTCGGAGCACAGATACGCAGTATTTT	CASSQGQGGRSTDTQYF
NA	TRBV4-3	NA	TRBJ1-3	TGCGCCAGCAGCCAAGCGTTCTCTCGCGGGGGTTTCACTGGAAACACCATATATTTT	CASSQAFSRGGFTGNTIYF
NA	TRBV10-1	NA	TRBJ1-2	TGCGCCAGCAGTTCCCAAACAGGGCGGTATGGCTACACCTTC	CASSSQTGRYGYTF
NA	TRBV7-8	NA	TRBJ2-1	TGTGCCAGCAGCTTACTCCACAATGAGCAGTTCTTC	CASSLLHNEQFF
TRBD2	TRBV7-3	NA	TRBJ2-7	TGTGCCAGCAGCTTATATGCCGGGACTACCTACGAGCAGTACTTC	CASSLYAGTTYEQYF
TRBD1	TRBV6-5	NA	TRBJ1-4	TGTGCCAGCAGCCCCTGGGCAGGGGGCAATGAAAAACTGTTTTTT	CASSPWAGGNEKLFF
NA	TRBV5-1	once	TRBJ1-2	TGCGCCAGCAGCTTGGGTATTGACAGCCACTATGGCTACACCTTC	CASSLGIDSHYGYTF
TRBD1	TRBV4-3	NA	TRBJ1-2	TGCGCCAGCAGCCCAACCCCGGGACAGGGGGTTGGCTACACCTTC	CASSPTPGQGVGYTF
TRBD1	TRBV15	NA	TRBJ1-1	TGTGCCACCAGCAGACCCAGTATCGGGACAGGCCCATTGAACACTGAAGCTTTCTTT	CATSRPSIGTGPLNTEAFF
NA	TRBV27	NA	TRBJ2-3	TGTGCCAGCAGTACGGTAGACAGGCCCGCGGGAGATACGCAGTATTTT	CASSTVDRPAGDTQYF
NA	TRBV4-1	NA	TRBJ2-1	TGCGCCAGCAGCATGGGGCCCTACAATGAGCAGTTCTTC	CASSMGPYNEQFF
TRBD2	TRBV18	NA	TRBJ2-2	TGTGCCAGCTCACAAGCGGGATACACCGGGGAGCTGTTTTTT	CASSQAGYTGELFF
TRBD1	TRBV6-6	NA	TRBJ1-2	TGTGCCAGCAGTTACTATGGGACAGGGAACTATGGCTACACCTTC	CASSYYGTGNYGYTF
TRBD1	TRBV4-2	once	TRBJ2-3	TGTGCCAGCAGCCAAGTATTGACAGGGGGCACAGATACGCAGTATTTT	CASSQVLTGGTDTQYF
NA	TRBV6-5	NA	TRBJ1-4	TGTGCCAGTAGCGCCAGCGCAACTAATGAAAAACTGTTTTTT	CASSASATNEKLFF
TRBD1	TRBV14	NA	TRBJ2-7	TGTGCCACCTCACCGCTGCCGGGACAGGGGATCATGCGGGACTACGAGCAGTACTTC	CATSPLPGQGIMRDYEQYF
TRBD2	TRBV20-1	NA	TRBJ2-5	TGCAGTGCTACTAGCGGGGAGACCCAGTACTTC	CSATSGETQYF